This TCR beta chain was identified in a study of blood T cell repertoires in COVID-19. The overall study: Acute and convalescent COVID-19 specimens originated in the United States, Italy and Spain.

A Seattle source enrolled patients during active infection and followed them longitudinally. Per the original data handling: The assay estimated nucleated cells by amplifying reference gene primers. Only in-frame clones appear in the TCRdb table, and some are missing; sequencing was by immunoSEQ multiplex PCR. D and trimming were read from the DNA, whereas the V and J calls and clone size are those reported in that table. The data contain about 410,000 clones, approximately 89% of them singletons. This TCR was sampled from a woman aged 40 to 55 with COVID-19, enrolled during active disease. The specimen sequenced was peripheral blood.

This CDR3 reads CASRGGIDYGYTF. The CDR3 DNA is TGTGCCAGCAGGGGAGGGATCGACTATGGCTACACCTTC. This chain links TRBV27 with TRBJ1-2; D gene ambiguous. The CDR3 length is 13 residues. V shed 6 bases and J shed 3 bases, with 11 bases lying between them. Germline V gene sequence: CDR1 MNHEY, CDR2 SMNVEV (reference sequence).